This T cell receptor (beta chain) was captured by sequencing in a study of shared clonotypes between healthy human individuals. General study findings and limits: Naive CD4 clonotypes overlapped across a few donors at approximately 4.5%.

Deep-level assay runs were performed. Every immunoSEQ plate was one replicate of a subset's evenly spread DNA. The data were produced by immunoSEQ multiplex PCR, yet TCRdb's version contains in-frame clones alone and is incomplete. The table lists some 1 million clones, approximately 70% of them singletons. Germline V gene lookup returns CDR1 SEHNR and CDR2 FQNEAQ (reference sequence). CDR3 length: 15 residues. The V end lost 5 bases, the J end lost 9 bases, and 22 bases lay between the germline ends. Within Nashville, Tennessee resided all donors, each a Caucasian adult. As regards this clone: Its antigen is unknown.

The sequencing input was memory CD4+ T cells sorted from blood. Subset of the sample: CD45RA-negative fraction. This sequence originates from a man between 18 and 35 years old in good health. The rearrangement links TRBV7-9 to TRBJ2-5; D tentatively reads TRBD1 or TRBD2 (5 bases each). The CDR3 nucleotides are TGTGCCAGCAGCATCGGGAACGACGTGACGGGGCCCCAGTACTTC. Its protein is CASSIGNDVTGPQYF. Supplemented by reference TRBV7-9 and TRBJ2-5, the full variable domain reads DTGVSQNPRHKITKRGQNVTFRCDPISEHNRLYWYRQTLGQGPEFLTYFQNEAQLEKSRLLSDRFSAERPKGSFSTLEIQRTEQGDSAMYLCASSIGNDVTGPQYFGPGTRLLVL.